These T cell receptor beta chains were read from a single sample in a study of spatial heterogeneity in lung cancer. TCRdb re-called the 5' RACE reads through MiXCR, storing one row per CDR3 protein. The sample lists some 10,000 distinct CDR3 sequences, about 6.9% seen once, with around 10% in the top ten. The sample here was lung tumor tissue, taken at surgery. The receptors here all came from a male donor with early-stage non-small cell lung cancer. The CDR3 runs from the conserved cysteine through the conserved F or W. D genes are given only for firm matches. The size entry is marked missing in some rows and otherwise reads once, few, many or a size class.

clone_size	cdr3_length	d_call	v_call	j_call	cdr3_aa	cdr3_nt
many	15	NA	TRBV5-1	TRBJ2-2	CASSPLILNTGELFF	TGCGCCAGCAGCCCCTTGATATTAAACACCGGGGAGCTGTTTTTT
many	17	TRBD2	TRBV4-2	TRBJ2-1	CASSHSSGIQLYNEQFF	TGTGCCAGCAGCCACTCTAGCGGGATCCAGTTGTACAATGAGCAGTTCTTC
many	13	NA	TRBV5-4	TRBJ1-6	CASSLVDGSPLHF	TGTGCCAGCAGCTTGGTAGACGGCTCACCCCTCCACTTT
many	13	NA	TRBV30	TRBJ1-2	CAWTFREGYGYTF	TGTGCCTGGACCTTCAGGGAAGGCTATGGCTACACCTTC
many	13	NA	TRBV20-1	TRBJ2-5	CSARDPLGETQYF	TGCAGTGCTAGAGATCCCCTCGGTGAGACCCAGTACTTC
medium-sized	15	NA	TRBV27	TRBJ2-1	CASSFTGNPKYEQFF	TGTGCCAGCAGTTTTACCGGGAATCCGAAATATGAGCAGTTCTTC
many	14	TRBD1	TRBV25-1	TRBJ2-5	CASSDRDRQETQYF	TGTGCCAGCAGTGATAGGGACAGACAAGAGACCCAGTACTTC
many	13	NA	TRBV28	TRBJ1-1	CASSSQGRTEAFF	TGTGCCAGCAGTTCACAGGGAAGAACTGAAGCTTTCTTT
medium-sized	10	NA	TRBV20-1	TRBJ2-4	CSAREGGLYF	TGCAGTGCTAGAGAGGGGGGGCTGTACTTC
many	15	NA	TRBV28	TRBJ2-6	CASSLTNPGANVLTF	TGTGCCAGCAGTTTGACAAACCCTGGGGCCAACGTCCTGACTTTC
NA	16	NA	TRBV12-3/TRBV12-4	TRBJ2-6	CASSSPHGSGANVLTF	TGTGCCAGCAGTTCCCCACACGGCTCTGGGGCCAACGTCCTGACTTTC
NA	18	NA	TRBV14	TRBJ2-3	CASSQGKGRTPSTDTQYF	TGTGCCAGCAGCCAAGGGAAGGGACGAACCCCTAGCACAGATACGCAGTATTTT
many	14	NA	TRBV4-2	TRBJ1-4	CASTGGATNEKLFF	TGTGCCAGCACCGGAGGCGCAACTAATGAAAAACTGTTTTTT
many	14	NA	TRBV6-6	TRBJ2-1	CASGELDRFNEQFF	TGTGCCAGCGGAGAACTGGACAGATTCAATGAGCAGTTCTTC
many	17	NA	TRBV11-1	TRBJ2-3	CASSLARRLYHTDTQYF	TGTGCCAGCAGCTTAGCTCGGCGCCTATACCACACAGATACGCAGTATTTT
many	16	NA	TRBV15	TRBJ1-2	CATSRDLPGANYGYTF	TGTGCCACCAGCAGAGATCTACCCGGGGCCAACTATGGCTACACCTTC
NA	16	TRBD2	TRBV10-3	TRBJ2-1	CAISESGTSTYNEQFF	TGTGCCATCAGTGAGTCAGGGACTAGCACCTACAATGAGCAGTTCTTC
medium-sized	16	NA	TRBV20-1	TRBJ1-2	CSARDEPAGGYYGYTF	TGCAGTGCTAGAGATGAACCCGCTGGAGGGTACTATGGCTACACCTTC
many	17	TRBD2	TRBV5-4	TRBJ2-3	CASSELAGPRSTDTQYF	TGTGCCAGCAGCGAGCTAGCGGGACCTCGAAGCACAGATACGCAGTATTTT
medium-sized	14	NA	TRBV19	TRBJ1-5	CASSQGLGNQPQHF	TGTGCCAGTAGTCAGGGTTTGGGCAATCAGCCCCAGCATTTT
many	14	TRBD2	TRBV20-1	TRBJ2-1	CSATGRRSYNEQFF	TGCAGTGCTACCGGGAGGCGGTCCTACAATGAGCAGTTCTTC
NA	14	NA	TRBV18	TRBJ1-2	CASSSSVGTDGYTF	TGTGCCAGCTCATCCTCGGTAGGGACGGATGGCTACACCTTC
many	15	TRBD1	TRBV7-2	TRBJ2-3	CASSSGQGVVDTQYF	TGTGCCAGCAGCTCCGGACAGGGGGTAGTAGATACGCAGTATTTT
many	17	TRBD2	TRBV2	TRBJ2-2	CASRKSLGTTNTGELFF	TGTGCCAGCCGCAAGTCCCTCGGGACTACAAACACCGGGGAGCTGTTTTTT
many	12	NA	TRBV3-1	TRBJ1-1	CASSGMNTEAFF	TGTGCCAGCAGCGGCATGAACACTGAAGCTTTCTTT
medium-sized	11	NA	TRBV27	TRBJ1-2	CAVGEAYGYTF	TGTGCCGTAGGGGAGGCCTATGGCTACACCTTC
many	16	TRBD2	TRBV10-3	TRBJ2-1	CAISESSGDSYNEQFF	TGTGCCATCAGTGAGAGCAGCGGGGACTCCTACAATGAGCAGTTCTTC
once	12	NA	TRBV5-4	TRBJ1-2	CASATADYGYTF	TGTGCCAGCGCTACAGCGGACTATGGCTACACCTTC
many	14	NA	TRBV6-2/TRBV6-3	TRBJ2-7	CASLNGISSYEQYF	TGTGCCAGCCTTAACGGGATAAGCTCCTACGAGCAGTACTTC
medium-sized	14	TRBD2	TRBV20-1	TRBJ2-3	CSAAPLAGTDTQYF	TGCAGTGCTGCCCCGCTAGCGGGCACAGATACGCAGTATTTT
NA	13	NA	TRBV6-1	TRBJ1-2	CATKGRGADGYTF	TGTGCCACAAAGGGCAGGGGAGCCGATGGCTACACCTTC
few	16	NA	TRBV27	TRBJ1-3	CASGINGPALGNTIYF	TGTGCCAGCGGGATTAACGGGCCGGCGTTAGGAAACACCATATATTTT
many	15	TRBD1	TRBV20-1	TRBJ1-1	CSATGARVLNTEAFF	TGCAGTGCCACAGGGGCCCGCGTACTGAACACTGAAGCTTTCTTT
medium-sized	13	TRBD1	TRBV11-1	TRBJ1-1	CASSFDRDTEAFF	TGTGCCAGCAGCTTCGACAGGGACACTGAAGCTTTCTTT
medium-sized	15	TRBD1	TRBV7-3	TRBJ2-5	CASSLQLGGGETQYF	TGTGCCAGCAGCTTACAGTTAGGGGGCGGAGAGACCCAGTACTTC
many	15	NA	TRBV28	TRBJ2-5	CASSPSRGRMETQYF	TGTGCCAGCAGTCCCTCCCGGGGCCGTATGGAGACCCAGTACTTC
many	11	NA	TRBV20-1	TRBJ1-2	CSARVGVGYTF	TGCAGTGCTAGAGTAGGGGTTGGCTACACCTTC
many	16	NA	TRBV7-8	TRBJ1-5	CASSSMGPGGNQPQHF	TGTGCCAGCAGCTCCATGGGCCCAGGGGGCAATCAGCCCCAGCATTTT
many	14	NA	TRBV3-1	TRBJ1-2	CASSPPGLWDGYTF	TGTGCCAGCAGCCCACCTGGGCTGTGGGATGGCTACACCTTC
few	15	TRBD2	TRBV5-6	TRBJ2-5	CASSFGTSGQETQYF	TGTGCCAGCAGCTTCGGGACTAGCGGCCAAGAGACCCAGTACTTC
many	14	NA	TRBV6-1	TRBJ1-5	CASSGDGSNQPQHF	TGTGCCAGCAGCGGGGACGGTAGCAATCAGCCCCAGCATTTT
medium-sized	15	TRBD2	TRBV5-1	TRBJ2-7	CASSFLAESSYEQYF	TGCGCCAGCAGCTTTCTAGCGGAGAGCTCCTACGAGCAGTACTTC
many	14	NA	TRBV24-1	TRBJ1-1	CATSDSGQPTEAFF	TGTGCCACCAGTGATTCCGGACAGCCCACTGAAGCTTTCTTT
many	15	NA	TRBV11-2	TRBJ1-1	CASSLEGRGSSEAFF	TGTGCCAGCAGCTTAGAGGGGAGGGGGAGTAGTGAAGCTTTCTTT
medium-sized	14	TRBD1	TRBV5-6	TRBJ1-2	CASRRQGASYGYTF	TGTGCCAGCAGGAGACAGGGGGCGAGCTATGGCTACACCTTC
large	15	NA	TRBV4-1	TRBJ2-2	CASSQGSAVTGELFF	TGCGCCAGCAGCCAAGGGTCGGCGGTCACCGGGGAGCTGTTTTTT
medium-sized	16	NA	TRBV12-5	TRBJ1-1	CASGSRRAVLNTEAFF	TGTGCTAGTGGTTCGCGGAGGGCAGTTCTGAACACTGAAGCTTTCTTT
many	16	TRBD2	TRBV6-5	TRBJ2-3	CASRTRAGGRADTQYF	TGTGCCAGCAGAACCCGAGCGGGAGGGCGGGCAGATACGCAGTATTTT
medium-sized	17	TRBD2	TRBV5-1	TRBJ2-1	CASSLLLAGGSYNEQFF	TGCGCCAGCAGCTTGTTATTAGCGGGAGGGTCCTACAATGAGCAGTTCTTC
few	14	NA	TRBV6-5	TRBJ1-1	CASSYSRRGTEAFF	TGTGCCAGCAGTTACTCGAGAAGGGGGACTGAAGCTTTCTTT
medium-sized	16	NA	TRBV28	TRBJ2-2	CASSLTLPSGTGELFF	TGTGCCAGCAGTTTAACGTTGCCTTCGGGCACCGGGGAGCTGTTTTTT